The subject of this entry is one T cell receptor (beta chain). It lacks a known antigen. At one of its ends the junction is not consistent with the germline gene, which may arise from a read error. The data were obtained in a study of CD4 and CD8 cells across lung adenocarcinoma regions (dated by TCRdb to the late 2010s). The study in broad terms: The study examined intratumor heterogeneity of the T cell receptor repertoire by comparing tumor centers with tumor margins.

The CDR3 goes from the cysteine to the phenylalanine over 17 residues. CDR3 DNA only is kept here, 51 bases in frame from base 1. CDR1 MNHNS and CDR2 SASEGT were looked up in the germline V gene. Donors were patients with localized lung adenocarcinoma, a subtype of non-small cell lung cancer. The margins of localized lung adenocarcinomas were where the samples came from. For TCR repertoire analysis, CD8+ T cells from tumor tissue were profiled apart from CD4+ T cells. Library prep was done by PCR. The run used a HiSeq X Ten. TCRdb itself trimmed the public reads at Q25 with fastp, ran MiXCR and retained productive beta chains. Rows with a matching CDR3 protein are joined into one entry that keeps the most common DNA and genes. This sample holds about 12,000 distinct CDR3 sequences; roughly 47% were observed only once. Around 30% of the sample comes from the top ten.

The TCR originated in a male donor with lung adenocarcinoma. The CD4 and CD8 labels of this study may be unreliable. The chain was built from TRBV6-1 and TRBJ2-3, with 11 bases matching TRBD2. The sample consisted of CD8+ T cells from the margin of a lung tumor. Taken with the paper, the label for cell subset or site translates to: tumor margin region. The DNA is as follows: TGTGCCAGCAGTGAAGGAAGCCTAGCGGGAGGCACAGGTACGCAGTTTTTT. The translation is CASSEGSLAGGTGTQFF.